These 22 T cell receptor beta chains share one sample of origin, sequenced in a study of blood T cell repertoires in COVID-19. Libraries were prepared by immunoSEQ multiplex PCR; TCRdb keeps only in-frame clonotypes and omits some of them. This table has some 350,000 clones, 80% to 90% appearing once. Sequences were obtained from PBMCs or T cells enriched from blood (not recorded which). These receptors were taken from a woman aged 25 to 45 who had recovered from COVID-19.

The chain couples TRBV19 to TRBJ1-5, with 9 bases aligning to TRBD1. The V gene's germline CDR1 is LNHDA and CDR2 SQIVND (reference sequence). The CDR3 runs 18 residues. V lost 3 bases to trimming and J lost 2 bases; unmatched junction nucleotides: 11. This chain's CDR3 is CASSISGTGKIGNQPQHF. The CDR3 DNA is TGTGCCAGTAGTATTAGCGGGACAGGGAAAATAGGCAATCAGCCCCAGCATTTT. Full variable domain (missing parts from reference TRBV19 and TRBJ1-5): DGGITQSPKYLFRKEGQNVTLSCEQNLNHDAMYWYRQDPGQGLRLIYYSQIVNDFQKGDIAEGYSVSREKKESFPLTVTSAQKNPTAFYLCASSISGTGKIGNQPQHFGDGTRLSIL.

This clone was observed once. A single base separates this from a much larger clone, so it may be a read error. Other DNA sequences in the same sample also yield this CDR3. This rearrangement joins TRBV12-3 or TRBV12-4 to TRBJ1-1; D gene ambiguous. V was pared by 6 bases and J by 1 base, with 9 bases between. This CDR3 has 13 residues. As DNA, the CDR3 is TGTGCCAGCAGCTTCGCGGGGAACACTGAAGCTTTCTTT. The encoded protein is CASSFAGNTEAFF.

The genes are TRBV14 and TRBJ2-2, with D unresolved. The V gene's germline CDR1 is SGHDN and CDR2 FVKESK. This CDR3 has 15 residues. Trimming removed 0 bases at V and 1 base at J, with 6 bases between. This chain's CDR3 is CASSQDPGNTGELFF. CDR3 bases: TGTGCCAGCAGCCAAGATCCCGGGAACACCGGGGAGCTGTTTTTT.

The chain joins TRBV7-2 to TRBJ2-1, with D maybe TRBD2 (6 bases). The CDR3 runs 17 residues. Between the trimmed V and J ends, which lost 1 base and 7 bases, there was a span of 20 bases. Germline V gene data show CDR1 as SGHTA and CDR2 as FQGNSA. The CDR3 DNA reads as TGTGCCAGCAGCTTAGTTTATGGGGAGCGGGTAGGGAATGAGCAGTTCTTC. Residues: CASSLVYGERVGNEQFF.

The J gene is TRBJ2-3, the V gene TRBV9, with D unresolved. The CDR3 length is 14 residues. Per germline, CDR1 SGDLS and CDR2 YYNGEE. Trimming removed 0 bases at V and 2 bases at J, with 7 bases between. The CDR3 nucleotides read TGTGCCAGCAGCGTAGGGCTTCACACAGATACGCAGTATTTT. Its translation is CASSVGLHTDTQYF.

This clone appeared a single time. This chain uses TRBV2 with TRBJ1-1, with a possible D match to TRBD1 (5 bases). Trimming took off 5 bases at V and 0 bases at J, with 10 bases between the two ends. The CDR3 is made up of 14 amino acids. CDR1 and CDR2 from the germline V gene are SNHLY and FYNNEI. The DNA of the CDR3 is TGTGCCAGCAGTCGGGGACTGTTGAACACTGAAGCTTTCTTT. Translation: CASSRGLLNTEAFF.

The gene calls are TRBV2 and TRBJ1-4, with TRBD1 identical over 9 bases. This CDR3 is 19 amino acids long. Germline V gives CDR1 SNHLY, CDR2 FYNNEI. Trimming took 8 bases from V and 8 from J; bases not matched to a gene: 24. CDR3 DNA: TGTGCCAGCGAAGGGCCCGGGACAGGGATCCCCCAGGTCCCCGAAAAACTGTTTTTT. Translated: CASEGPGTGIPQVPEKLFF.

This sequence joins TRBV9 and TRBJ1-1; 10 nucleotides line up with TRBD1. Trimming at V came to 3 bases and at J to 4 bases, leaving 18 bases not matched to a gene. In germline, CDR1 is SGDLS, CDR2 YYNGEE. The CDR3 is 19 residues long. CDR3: CASSGDPRDRGGIGTEAFF. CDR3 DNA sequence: TGTGCCAGCAGCGGGGACCCTAGGGACAGGGGCGGGATAGGCACTGAAGCTTTCTTT.

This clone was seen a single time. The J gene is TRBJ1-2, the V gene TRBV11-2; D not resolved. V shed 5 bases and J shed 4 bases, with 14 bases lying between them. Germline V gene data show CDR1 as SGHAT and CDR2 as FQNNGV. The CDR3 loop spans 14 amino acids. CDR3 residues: CASSQETGIYGYTF. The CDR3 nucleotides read TGTGCCAGCAGCCAAGAGACGGGGATCTATGGCTACACCTTC.

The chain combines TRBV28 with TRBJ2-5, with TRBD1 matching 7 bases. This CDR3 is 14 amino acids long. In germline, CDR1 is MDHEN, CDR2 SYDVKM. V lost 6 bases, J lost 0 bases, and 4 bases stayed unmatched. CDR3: CASRLTGNQETQYF. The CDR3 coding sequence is TGTGCCAGCAGGCTGACAGGGAACCAAGAGACCCAGTACTTC.

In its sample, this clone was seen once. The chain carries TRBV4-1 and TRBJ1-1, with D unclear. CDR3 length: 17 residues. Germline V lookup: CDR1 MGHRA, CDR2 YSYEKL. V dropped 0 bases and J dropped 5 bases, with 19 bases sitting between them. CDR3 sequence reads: CASSQDPAGPRGTEAFF. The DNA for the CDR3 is TGCGCCAGCAGCCAAGATCCCGCAGGCCCCCGGGGAACTGAAGCTTTCTTT.

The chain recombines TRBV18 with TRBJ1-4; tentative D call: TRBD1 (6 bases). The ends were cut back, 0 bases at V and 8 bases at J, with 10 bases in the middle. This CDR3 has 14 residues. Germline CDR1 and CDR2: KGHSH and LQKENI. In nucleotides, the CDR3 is TGTGCCAGCTCACCACCGGGGGCCGGGGAAAAACTGTTTTTT. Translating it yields CASSPPGAGEKLFF.

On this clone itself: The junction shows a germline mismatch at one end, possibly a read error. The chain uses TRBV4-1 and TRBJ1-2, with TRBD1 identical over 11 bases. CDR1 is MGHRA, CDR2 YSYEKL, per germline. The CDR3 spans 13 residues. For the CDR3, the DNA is TGCGCCAGCAGCCAAGTTTCGGACAGGGGGCTCAACTTC. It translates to CASSQVSDRGLNF.

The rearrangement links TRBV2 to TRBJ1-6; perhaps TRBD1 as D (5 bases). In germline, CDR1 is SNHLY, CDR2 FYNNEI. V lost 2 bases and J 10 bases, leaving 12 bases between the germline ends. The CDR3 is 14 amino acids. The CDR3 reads CASSEQGRGSPLHF. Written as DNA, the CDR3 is TGTGCCAGCAGTGAACAGGGCCGAGGATCACCCCTCCACTTT.

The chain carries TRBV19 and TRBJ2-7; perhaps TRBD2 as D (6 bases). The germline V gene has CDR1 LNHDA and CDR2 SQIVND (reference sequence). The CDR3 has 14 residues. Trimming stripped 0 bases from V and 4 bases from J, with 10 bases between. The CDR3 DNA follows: TGTGCCAGTAGTATAGATCGGGGGAGTTACGAGCAGTACTTC. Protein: CASSIDRGSYEQYF. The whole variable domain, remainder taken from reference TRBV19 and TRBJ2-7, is DGGITQSPKYLFRKEGQNVTLSCEQNLNHDAMYWYRQDPGQGLRLIYYSQIVNDFQKGDIAEGYSVSREKKESFPLTVTSAQKNPTAFYLCASSIDRGSYEQYFGPGTRLTVT.

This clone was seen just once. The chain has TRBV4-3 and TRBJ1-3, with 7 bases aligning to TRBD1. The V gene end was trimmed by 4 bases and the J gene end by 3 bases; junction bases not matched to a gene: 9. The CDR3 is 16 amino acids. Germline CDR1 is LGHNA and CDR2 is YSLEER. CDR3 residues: CASSPQGGAGGNTIYF. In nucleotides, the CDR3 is TGCGCCAGCAGCCCACAAGGGGGCGCGGGTGGAAACACCATATATTTT.

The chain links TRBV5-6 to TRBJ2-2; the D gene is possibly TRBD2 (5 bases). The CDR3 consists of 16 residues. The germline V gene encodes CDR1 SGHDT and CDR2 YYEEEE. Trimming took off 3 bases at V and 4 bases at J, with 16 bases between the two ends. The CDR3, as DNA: TGTGCCAGCAGCTCCACGTGGAGGTTCTTCACCGGGGAGCTGTTTTTT. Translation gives CASSSTWRFFTGELFF.

DNA of the CDR3: TGTGCCAGTAGTATAGTAGATGGGAGCGAGCAGTACTTC. Its translation: CASSIVDGSEQYF. The rearrangement joins TRBV19 to TRBJ2-7; possible D gene TRBD2, 5 bases. V was pared by 1 base and J by 6 bases, with 10 bases between. The CDR3 runs 13 residues. Germline assignment: CDR1 LNHDA and CDR2 SQIVND (reference sequence).

CDR3 region: CASSFALQAEAFF. The CDR3 region has the DNA TGTGCCAGCAGTTTCGCCTTACAGGCCGAAGCTTTCTTT. The genes are TRBV2 and TRBJ1-1, with D possibly TRBD1 on 5 matching bases. Trimming cost V 5 bases and J 8 bases, with 15 bases left between them. This CDR3 comprises 13 residues. Germline V gives CDR1 SNHLY, CDR2 FYNNEI. Supplemented by reference TRBV2 and TRBJ1-1, the full variable domain reads EPEVTQTPSHQVTQMGQEVILRCVPISNHLYFYWYRQILGQKVEFLVSFYNNEISEKSEIFDDQFSVERPDGSNFTLKIRSTKLEDSAMYFCASSFALQAEAFFGQGTRLTVV.

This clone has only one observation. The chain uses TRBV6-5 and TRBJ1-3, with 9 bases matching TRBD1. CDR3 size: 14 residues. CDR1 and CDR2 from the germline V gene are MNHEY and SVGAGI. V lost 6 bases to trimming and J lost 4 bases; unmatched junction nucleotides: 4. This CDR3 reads CASSQTGGGNTIYF. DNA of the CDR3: TGTGCCAGCAGCCAGACAGGGGGAGGAAACACCATATATTTT.

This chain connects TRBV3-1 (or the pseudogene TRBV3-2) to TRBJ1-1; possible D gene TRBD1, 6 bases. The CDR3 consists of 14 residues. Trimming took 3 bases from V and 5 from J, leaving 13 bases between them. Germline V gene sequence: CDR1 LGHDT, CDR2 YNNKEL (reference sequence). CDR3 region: CASSQRGGGTEAFF. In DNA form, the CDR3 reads TGTGCCAGCAGCCAGAGGGGGGGAGGGACTGAAGCTTTCTTT.

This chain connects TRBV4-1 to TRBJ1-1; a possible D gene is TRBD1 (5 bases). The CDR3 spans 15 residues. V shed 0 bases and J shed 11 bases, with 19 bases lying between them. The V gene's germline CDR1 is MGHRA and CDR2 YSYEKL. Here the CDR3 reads CASSQDQYGGSNAFF. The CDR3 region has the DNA TGCGCCAGCAGCCAAGATCAGTACGGGGGTTCGAACGCTTTCTTT.